This T cell receptor (beta chain) originates from a study of blood T cell repertoires in COVID-19. Study details: Donors in the United States, Italy and Spain gave samples during acute or convalescent COVID-19. From T cells, B-cell-depleted T cells, or PBMCs came the material, which was cDNA or gDNA.

Authors' methods: Researchers report that nucleated cell counts were estimated from reference gene primer amplification. Some clones are missing from TCRdb's copy, which holds only in-frame ones; the method was immunoSEQ multiplex PCR. Clone size and V and J calls were adopted from that table, with D and trimming inferred from the DNA. The sample contains roughly 71,000 clones, roughly 85% of which appear only once. V was clipped by 7 bases and J by 2 bases; unmatched bases: 14. This CDR3 contains 17 residues. The germline CDR1 and CDR2 sequences are SGHRS and YFSETQ. This sequence originates from a man aged 50 or older with acute or convalescent COVID-19. This rearrangement joins TRBV5-1 to TRBJ2-1, with TRBD1 matching 8 bases. The specimen was peripheral blood. The CDR3 DNA reads as TGCGCCAGCGGCGGGACAGGAAAGTACACTACCTACAATGAGCAGTTCTTC. Its protein is CASGGTGKYTTYNEQFF.